The next 31 T cell receptor beta chains were all read from a single sample in a study of blood T cell repertoires in COVID-19. Generated by immunoSEQ multiplex PCR, the TCRdb table keeps only in-frame clones and is missing some. The sample consists of about 95,000 clones, 84% of them appearing once. The sequencing sample was made of peripheral blood. These receptors were taken from a human donor in a cohort sampled during active COVID-19.

This chain uses TRBV7-9 with TRBJ1-6; perhaps TRBD1 as D (5 bases). This CDR3 has 13 residues. Germline CDR1 is SEHNR and CDR2 is FQNEAQ (reference sequence). Between the trimmed V and J ends, which lost 5 bases and 9 bases, there was a span of 11 bases. CDR3 bases: TGTGCCAGCAGCCCCCCCGGGGGTTCACCCCTCCACTTT. Translated: CASSPPGGSPLHF.

The V and J genes are TRBV19 and TRBJ2-3, with 10 bases fitting TRBD2. Germline CDR1 reads LNHDA; CDR2 reads SQIVND (reference sequence). CDR3 size: 17 residues. The V gene end was trimmed by 4 bases and the J gene end by 2 bases; junction bases not matched to a gene: 9. The CDR3 sequence: CASSRPRTSGSTDTQYF. The CDR3 nucleotides are TGTGCCAGTAGTAGACCGAGGACTAGCGGCTCCACAGATACGCAGTATTTT.

The genes are TRBV18 and TRBJ2-1; 8 bases map to TRBD2. The CDR3 contains 16 residues. J gave up 9 bases and V 1 base, and 11 bases lay outside the gene matches. Per germline, CDR1 KGHSH and CDR2 LQKENI. The CDR3 coding sequence is TGTGCCAGCTCACCACGGCGAGCGGGAGTGCCGGCTGAGCAGTTCTTC. It encodes CASSPRRAGVPAEQFF.

This chain connects TRBV30 to TRBJ1-2; the D is unclear. The CDR3 is 12 residues long. Trimming removed 2 bases from V and 1 base from J, with 5 bases in between. Germline CDR1 reads GTSNPN; CDR2 reads SVGIG (reference sequence). The CDR3 spells CAWSTVNYGYTF. The CDR3 coding sequence is TGTGCCTGGAGTACAGTTAACTATGGCTACACCTTC.

This clone has only a few counts. The V gene is TRBV5-8, the J gene TRBJ1-4; a weak D match, TRBD1 (6 bases). V lost 4 bases and J 7 bases, leaving 20 bases between the germline ends. The CDR3 has 16 residues. Germline lookup yields CDR1 SGHTS and CDR2 YDEGEE. The CDR3 sequence is CASSDGRGGYGEKLFF. Written as DNA, the CDR3 is TGTGCCAGCAGCGACGGAAGGGGGGGCTACGGTGAAAAACTGTTTTTT.

The chain uses TRBV20-1 and TRBJ2-5, with 12 positions matching TRBD2. V lost 3 bases, J lost 2 bases, and 7 bases stayed unmatched. Germline V CDR1 and CDR2: DFQATT, SNEGSKA (reference sequence). The CDR3 length is 16 residues. CDR3 DNA: TGCAGTGCTAGTCCCGGACTAGCGGGACTTCAAGAGACCCAGTACTTC. As protein: CSASPGLAGLQETQYF.

This clone occurred a few times. V is TRBV19 and J is TRBJ1-1; the D gene is possibly TRBD1 (5 bases). With 6 bases removed from V and 1 base from J, the gap between germline ends came to 15 bases. The CDR3 sequence is 15 residues long. CDR1 LNHDA and CDR2 SQIVND come from the germline V gene (reference sequence). CDR3 sequence: CASSTFGGTNTEAFF. The CDR3 DNA is TGTGCCAGTAGCACCTTCGGGGGGACGAACACTGAAGCTTTCTTT.

V usage is TRBV18 and J usage is TRBJ1-1; the match to TRBD1 covers 10 bases. V was pared by 8 bases and J by 6 bases, with 6 bases of the junction left unmatched. Germline V gene lookup returns CDR1 KGHSH and CDR2 LQKENI. The CDR3 length is 13 residues. CDR3 in amino acids: CASEGQGTAEAFF. The DNA for the CDR3 is TGTGCCAGCGAGGGACAGGGGACGGCTGAAGCTTTCTTT.

The V and J genes are TRBV29-1 and TRBJ2-7; maybe TRBD1 (5 bases). V lost 3 bases to trimming and J lost 3 bases, with 12 bases between them. Germline lookup yields CDR1 SQVTM and CDR2 ANQGSEA. The CDR3 consists of 13 residues. As DNA, the CDR3 is TGCAGCGTTGAGCTGGACACCATCTACGAGCAGTACTTC. Translated, it gives CSVELDTIYEQYF.

The rearrangement links TRBV18 to TRBJ2-2; 8 positions agree with TRBD1. This CDR3 has 16 amino acids. J was trimmed by 1 base and V by 6 bases; bases with no gene match: 7. Germline V gives CDR1 KGHSH, CDR2 LQKENI. CDR3 in DNA: TGTGCCAGCTCCCAGGGACAGGCCTGGAACACCGGGGAGCTGTTTTTT. Its protein is CASSQGQAWNTGELFF. Complete variable domain (other parts from reference TRBV18 and TRBJ2-2): NAGVMQNPRHLVRRRGQEARLRCSPMKGHSHVYWYRQLPEEGLKFMVYLQKENIIDESGMPKERFSAEFPKEGPSILRIQQVVRGDSAAYFCASSQGQAWNTGELFFGEGSRLTVL.

In this sample, this clone is medium-sized. CDR3 nucleotides: TGTGCCAGCAGTAGAAGACAGGGCGTGAACACTGAAGCTTTCTTT. Protein: CASSRRQGVNTEAFF. The gene calls are TRBV28 and TRBJ1-1, with TRBD1 matching 7 bases. Germline V CDR1 and CDR2: MDHEN, SYDVKM. V was pared by 5 bases and J by 0 bases, with 6 bases of the junction left unmatched. The length of the CDR3 is 15 residues. The full variable domain, its missing parts supplied by reference TRBV28 and TRBJ1-1, is DVKVTQSSRYLVKRTGEKVFLECVQDMDHENMFWYRQDPGLGLRLIYFSYDVKMKEKGDIPEGYSVSREKKERFSLILESASTNQTSMYLCASSRRQGVNTEAFFGQGTRLTVV.

The chain couples TRBV19 to TRBJ1-2; no reliable D call. The germline gives CDR1 LNHDA, CDR2 SQIVND (reference sequence). Trimming pared 4 bases from V and 8 bases from J, leaving 11 bases between. The CDR3 extends over 12 amino acids. For the CDR3, the DNA is TGTGCCAGTAGTAACGGGCCGGGAGGCTACACCTTC. It translates to CASSNGPGGYTF.

The chain uses TRBV7-9 and TRBJ2-3, with 15 bases that match TRBD2. The trim removed 3 bases at V and 2 bases at J, leaving 3 bases unmatched. The CDR3 contains 17 residues. Looked up from germline, CDR1 is SEHNR and CDR2 is FQNEAQ (reference sequence). The CDR3 reads CASSLGLAGGDTDTQYF. In nucleotides, the CDR3 is TGTGCCAGCAGCTTGGGACTAGCGGGAGGTGACACAGATACGCAGTATTTT. The full variable domain, with the rest looked up from reference TRBV7-9 and TRBJ2-3, is DTGVSQNPRHKITKRGQNVTFRCDPISEHNRLYWYRQTLGQGPEFLTYFQNEAQLEKSRLLSDRFSAERPKGSFSTLEIQRTEQGDSAMYLCASSLGLAGGDTDTQYFGPGTRLTVL.

As to this clone: One junction end disagrees with the germline gene, perhaps due to a read error. The chain links TRBV6-5 to TRBJ2-1, with D perhaps TRBD1 (6 bases). The germline gives CDR1 MNHEY, CDR2 SVGAGI. The CDR3 runs 16 residues. CDR3 loop: CASSSQGFSPYNEQFF. DNA of the CDR3: TGTGCCAGCAGTTCACAGGGATTCAGTCCCTATAATGAGCAGTTCTTC.

The rearrangement joins TRBV6-5 to TRBJ2-1; 8 nucleotides align to TRBD2. J gave up 7 bases and V 7 bases, and 12 bases lay outside the gene matches. Germline V gene sequence: CDR1 MNHEY, CDR2 SVGAGI. The CDR3 extends over 15 amino acids. The CDR3 DNA reads as TGTGCCAGCAACCAGGCGGGGGGCCCACCGAATGAGCAGTTCTTC. Its protein is CASNQAGGPPNEQFF.

V and J are TRBV4-2 and TRBJ1-4; no reliable D call. V was clipped by 0 bases and J by 5 bases, with 4 bases between them. CDR1 and CDR2 from the germline V gene are LGHNA and YNFKEQ. The CDR3 is 13 residues long. The DNA for the CDR3 is TGTGCCAGCAGCCAAGACCAAAATGAAAAACTGTTTTTT. It specifies CASSQDQNEKLFF.

The gene calls are TRBV7-8 and TRBJ2-5, with 14 bases aligning to TRBD2. Germline lookup yields CDR1 SGHVS and CDR2 FQNEAQ. The V and J ends lost 5 bases and 3 bases, in that order; junction bases with no gene match: 26. This CDR3 has 23 amino acids. The CDR3 DNA sequence: TGTGCCAGCAGCCGAAGAAGAAGACTAGCGGGAGGGCCTAAGATAACACACGAAGAGACCCAGTACTTC. Its translation: CASSRRRRLAGGPKITHEETQYF.

This clone was found once. This chain uses TRBV7-8 with TRBJ1-1, with a weak D call TRBD1 (5 bases). This CDR3 has 15 amino acids. The V end was cut by 6 bases, the J end by 3 bases, with 17 bases between. Germline assignment: CDR1 SGHVS and CDR2 FQNEAQ. The CDR3 bases are TGTGCCAGCAGTTGGTCCTCGGGGGGGGACACTGAAGCTTTCTTT. Translating it yields CASSWSSGGDTEAFF.

The chain employs TRBV7-9 and TRBJ2-2; 12 bases match TRBD2. Germline CDR1 is SEHNR and CDR2 is FQNEAQ (reference sequence). The junction had 7 bases not matched to a gene; V was cut back by 4 bases and J by 1 base. This CDR3 spans 18 amino acids. The CDR3 reads CASSSRSGLAGNTGELFF. DNA of the CDR3: TGTGCCAGCAGCTCACGCTCGGGACTAGCGGGGAACACCGGGGAGCTGTTTTTT.

The chain joins TRBV3-1 (or the pseudogene TRBV3-2) to TRBJ1-2, with D unclear. The germline V gene has CDR1 LGHDT and CDR2 YNNKEL (reference sequence). V shed 5 bases and J shed 4 bases, with 11 bases lying between them. The CDR3 has 13 residues. CDR3 amino acids: CASSLSTLYGYTF. As DNA, the CDR3 is TGTGCCAGCAGCTTGAGTACCCTCTATGGCTACACCTTC.

This rearrangement joins TRBV19 to TRBJ2-6, with TRBD1 identical over 8 bases. The CDR3 runs 15 residues. Germline assignment: CDR1 LNHDA and CDR2 SQIVND (reference sequence). The ends lost 5 bases at V and 2 bases at J; junction bases unmatched: 2. The CDR3 protein is CASSHRGAGANVLTF. The DNA of the CDR3 is TGTGCCAGTAGTCACAGGGGGGCTGGGGCCAACGTCCTGACTTTC.

The chain recombines TRBV28 with TRBJ2-2, with a tentative D call TRBD2 (7 bases). In germline, CDR1 is MDHEN, CDR2 SYDVKM. The V and J ends lost 6 bases and 5 bases respectively, with 22 bases between them. This CDR3 region has 17 residues. The CDR3 loop is CASSRGGAGVKTGELFF. The CDR3 nucleotides read TGTGCCAGCAGCCGCGGGGGCGCGGGAGTGAAGACCGGGGAGCTGTTTTTT.

This clone was detected a few times. The genes are TRBV19 and TRBJ2-1; 8 positions agree with TRBD2. Trimming cost V 4 bases and J 5 bases; bases outside gene matches: 19. The CDR3 is made up of 19 amino acids. The V gene's germline CDR1 is LNHDA and CDR2 SQIVND (reference sequence). CDR3 loop: CASSSASGSWSGEDNEQFF. CDR3 in DNA: TGTGCCAGTAGTAGCGCAAGCGGGAGCTGGTCAGGGGAAGACAATGAGCAGTTCTTC.

The chain employs TRBV6-5 and TRBJ2-6, with D unclear. V dropped 8 bases and J dropped 0 bases, with 11 bases sitting between them. Germline lookup yields CDR1 MNHEY and CDR2 SVGAGI. This CDR3 spans 15 amino acids. CDR3 in amino acids: CASVERNSGANVLTF. CDR3 DNA sequence: TGTGCCAGCGTAGAGCGTAACTCTGGGGCCAACGTCCTGACTTTC.

The table lists this clone with a few counts. The chain has TRBV21-1 and TRBJ2-7; the table calls TRBD2, which could not be checked here. TRBV21-1 is classified as a pseudogene. CDR3 length: 14 amino acids. The CDR3, as DNA: TGTGCCAGCAGCAAAAATCGGAGGGCGGAGGAGCAGTACTTC. Amino acids: CASSKNRRAEEQYF.

This rearrangement joins TRBV9 to TRBJ1-1; possible D gene TRBD1, 6 bases. This CDR3 has 15 residues. In germline, CDR1 is SGDLS, CDR2 YYNGEE. Trimming removed 0 bases from V and 4 bases from J, with 13 bases in between. CDR3 DNA sequence: TGTGCCAGCAGCGTAGCTCCAGGGGATTTCACTGAAGCTTTCTTT. Amino acids: CASSVAPGDFTEAFF.

The chain combines TRBV5-1 with TRBJ1-1, with D unresolved. Germline V CDR1 and CDR2: SGHRS, YFSETQ. V gave up 0 bases and J gave up 2 bases, with 11 bases separating them. This CDR3 is built from 15 residues. This CDR3 is CASSLAAEPNTEAFF. Here the CDR3 DNA reads TGCGCCAGCAGCTTGGCCGCAGAACCTAACACTGAAGCTTTCTTT. The complete variable domain, with remaining parts taken from reference TRBV5-1 and TRBJ1-1, reads KAGVTQTPRYLIKTRGQQVTLSCSPISGHRSVSWYQQTPGQGLQFLFEYFSETQRNKGNFPGRFSGRQFSNSRSEMNVSTLELGDSALYLCASSLAAEPNTEAFFGQGTRLTVV.

The chain has TRBV6-5 and TRBJ2-2; possibly TRBD2 for D (5 bases). The CDR3 is 15 amino acids. With 4 bases removed from V and 6 bases from J, the gap between germline ends came to 15 bases. Germline CDR1 reads MNHEY; CDR2 reads SVGAGI. The CDR3 nucleotides are TGTGCCAGCAGTTCGAGCCGGGGAATGGCCGGGGAGCTGTTTTTT. It encodes CASSSSRGMAGELFF.

This chain connects TRBV27 to TRBJ2-7, with 11 positions matching TRBD1. J gave up 3 bases and V 2 bases, and 6 bases lay outside the gene matches. Germline CDR1 and CDR2: MNHEY and SMNVEV (reference sequence). The CDR3 has 16 amino acids. CDR3 nucleotides: TGTGCCAGCAGTTTAGGACAGGGGGCTGCCAGCTACGAGCAGTACTTC. Translated: CASSLGQGAASYEQYF.

This clone was detected a few times. The V call is TRBV18, the J call TRBJ2-5; 7 nucleotides line up with TRBD2. V dropped 6 bases and J dropped 3; count of bases not matched to a gene: 13. Looked up from germline, CDR1 is KGHSH and CDR2 is LQKENI. The CDR3 totals 16 residues. CDR3 coding DNA: TGTGCCAGCTCCCCCGCACAGCGGGGAGGGAAAGAGACCCAGTACTTC. Amino acids: CASSPAQRGGKETQYF.

The rearrangement uses TRBV29-1 and TRBJ1-3, with D possibly matching TRBD1 (5 bases). From germline, CDR1 is SQVTM and CDR2 ANQGSEA. This CDR3 is built from 13 residues. V was cut by 7 bases and J by 0 bases, with 10 bases left in between. The CDR3 region has the DNA TGCAGCGCCGACAGAGTCTCTGGAAACACCATATATTTT. This translates into CSADRVSGNTIYF.